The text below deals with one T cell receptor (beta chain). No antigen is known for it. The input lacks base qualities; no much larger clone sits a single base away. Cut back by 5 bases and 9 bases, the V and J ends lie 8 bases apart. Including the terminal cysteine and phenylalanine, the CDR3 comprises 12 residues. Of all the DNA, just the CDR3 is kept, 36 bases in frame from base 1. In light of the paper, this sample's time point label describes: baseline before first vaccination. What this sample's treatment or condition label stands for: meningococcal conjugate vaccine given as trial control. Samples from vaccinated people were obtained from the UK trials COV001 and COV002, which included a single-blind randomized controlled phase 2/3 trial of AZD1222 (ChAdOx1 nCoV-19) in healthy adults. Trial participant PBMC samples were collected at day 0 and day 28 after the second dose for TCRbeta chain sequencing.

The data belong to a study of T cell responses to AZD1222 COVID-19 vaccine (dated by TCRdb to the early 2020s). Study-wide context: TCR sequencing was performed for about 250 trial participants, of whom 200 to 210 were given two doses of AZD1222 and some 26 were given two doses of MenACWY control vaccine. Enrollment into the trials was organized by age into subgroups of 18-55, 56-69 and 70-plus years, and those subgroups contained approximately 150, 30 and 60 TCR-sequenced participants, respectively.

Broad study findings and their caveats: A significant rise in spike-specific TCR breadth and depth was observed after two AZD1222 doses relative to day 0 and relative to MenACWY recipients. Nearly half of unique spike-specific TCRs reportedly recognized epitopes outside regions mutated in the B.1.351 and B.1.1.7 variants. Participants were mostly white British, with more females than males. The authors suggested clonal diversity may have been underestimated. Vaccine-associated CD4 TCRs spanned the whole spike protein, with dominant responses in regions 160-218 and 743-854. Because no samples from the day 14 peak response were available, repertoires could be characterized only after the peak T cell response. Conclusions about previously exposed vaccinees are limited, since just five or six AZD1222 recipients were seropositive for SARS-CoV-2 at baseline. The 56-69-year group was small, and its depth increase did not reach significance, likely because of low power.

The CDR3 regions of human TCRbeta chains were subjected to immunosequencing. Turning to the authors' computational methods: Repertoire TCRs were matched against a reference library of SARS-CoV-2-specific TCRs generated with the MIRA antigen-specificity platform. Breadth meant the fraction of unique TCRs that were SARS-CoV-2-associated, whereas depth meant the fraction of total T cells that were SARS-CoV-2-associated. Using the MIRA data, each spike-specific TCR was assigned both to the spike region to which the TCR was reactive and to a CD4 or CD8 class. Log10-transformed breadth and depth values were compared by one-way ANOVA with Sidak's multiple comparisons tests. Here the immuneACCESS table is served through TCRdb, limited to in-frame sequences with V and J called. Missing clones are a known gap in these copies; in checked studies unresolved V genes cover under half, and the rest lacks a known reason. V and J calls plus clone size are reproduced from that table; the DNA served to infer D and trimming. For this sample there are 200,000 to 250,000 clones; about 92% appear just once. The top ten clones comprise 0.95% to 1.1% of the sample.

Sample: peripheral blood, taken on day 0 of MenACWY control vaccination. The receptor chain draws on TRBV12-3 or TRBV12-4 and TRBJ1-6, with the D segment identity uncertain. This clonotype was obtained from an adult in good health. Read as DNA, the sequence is TGTGCCAGCAGTCTGGAGTTTTCACCCCTCCACTTT. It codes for CASSLEFSPLHF.